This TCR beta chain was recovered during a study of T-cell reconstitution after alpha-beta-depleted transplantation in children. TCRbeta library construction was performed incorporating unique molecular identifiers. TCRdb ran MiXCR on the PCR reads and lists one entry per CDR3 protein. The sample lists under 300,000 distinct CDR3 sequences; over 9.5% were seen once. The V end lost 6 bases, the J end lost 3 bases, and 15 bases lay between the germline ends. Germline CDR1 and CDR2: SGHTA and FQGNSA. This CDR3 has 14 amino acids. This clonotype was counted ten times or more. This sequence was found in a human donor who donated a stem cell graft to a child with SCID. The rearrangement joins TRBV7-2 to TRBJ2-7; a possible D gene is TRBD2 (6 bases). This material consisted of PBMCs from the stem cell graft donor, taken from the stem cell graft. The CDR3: CASSLSATSYEQYF. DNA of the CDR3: TGTGCCAGCAGTCTCTCAGCGACTAGCTACGAGCAGTACTTC.